The 24 T cell receptor beta chains in this list originate from one sample, sequenced in a study of shared clonotypes between healthy human individuals. CD8 cells classed as naive were CD45RO-negative and positively selected for CCR7, excluding terminally differentiated effector memory CD45RA+ cells. Repertoires were generated with immunoSEQ multiplex PCR, while TCRdb's copy carries only in-frame clones and drops some. This table has approximately 600,000 clones, around 96% appearing once. The sample consisted of naive CD8+ T cells sorted from blood. The source is a woman aged 30 to 39 in good health.

This sequence joins TRBV16 and TRBJ1-5, with 8 bases identical to TRBD1. The CDR3 sequence is 12 residues long. The germline gives CDR1 KGHSY, CDR2 FQNENV. After removal of 8 bases from V and 7 bases from J, the junction contained 4 bases not matched to a gene. The CDR3 region is CASGTGGQPQHF. CDR3 in DNA: TGTGCCAGCGGTACAGGGGGACAGCCCCAGCATTTT.

This chain connects TRBV2 to TRBJ2-1; 8 positions match TRBD1. Germline V gene lookup returns CDR1 SNHLY and CDR2 FYNNEI. There are 14 residues in the CDR3. V lost 8 bases, J lost 8 bases, and 11 bases stayed unmatched. The CDR3 loop is CASQEETGGYEQFF. CDR3 bases: TGTGCCAGCCAAGAGGAAACAGGGGGTTATGAGCAGTTCTTC.

V usage is TRBV10-3 and J usage is TRBJ2-7; 7 bases are shared with TRBD1. V dropped 1 base and J dropped 7; count of bases not matched to a gene: 13. The CDR3 sequence is 16 residues long. CDR1 is ENHRY and CDR2 is SYGVKD in the germline V gene. CDR3 in amino acids: CAISEWKGQRFSEQYF. In DNA form, the CDR3 reads TGTGCCATCAGTGAGTGGAAGGGACAGCGCTTTTCTGAGCAGTACTTC.

V and J are TRBV19 and TRBJ2-7, with 7 bases that match TRBD1. There are 14 residues in the CDR3. The V segment lost 3 bases and the J segment 3 bases; nucleotides outside the gene matches: 5. Germline V CDR1 and CDR2: LNHDA, SQIVND (reference sequence). The CDR3 sequence: CASSIKGAYYEQYF. For the CDR3, the DNA is TGTGCCAGTAGTATCAAGGGGGCATACTACGAGCAGTACTTC.

The genes are TRBV5-6 and TRBJ2-1; 9 nucleotides line up with TRBD2. CDR3 length equals 12 residues. Germline V gene lookup returns CDR1 SGHDT and CDR2 YYEEEE. Trimming cost V 0 bases and J 15 bases; bases outside gene matches: 4. Here the CDR3 reads CASSLASGEWFF. DNA for the CDR3: TGTGCCAGCAGCTTGGCTAGCGGGGAATGGTTCTTC.

This rearrangement joins TRBV7-6 to TRBJ2-1; 11 nucleotides match TRBD2. With V trimmed by 2 bases and J by 9 bases, 6 bases remained unmatched. Germline loops: CDR1 SGHVS, CDR2 FNYEAQ. The CDR3 consists of 15 residues. The CDR3 bases are TGTGCCAGCAGCTTACCAGTAGCGGGAGGGGGTGAGCAGTTCTTC. This codes for CASSLPVAGGGEQFF. Based on the CDR3 plus reference TRBV7-6 and TRBJ2-1, the full variable domain is GAGVSQSPRYKVTKRGQDVALRCDPISGHVSLYWYRQALGQGPEFLTYFNYEAQQDKSGLPNDRFSAERPEGSISTLTIQRTEQRDSAMYRCASSLPVAGGGEQFFGPGTRLTVL.

The sample holds one count of this clone. The chain has TRBV4-1 and TRBJ2-1, with D tentatively TRBD1 (5 bases). The germline V and J ends were trimmed by 3 bases and 6 bases, with 15 bases remaining between them. The CDR3 runs 15 residues. CDR1 is MGHRA and CDR2 is YSYEKL in the germline V gene. CDR3 coding DNA: TGCGCCAGCAGCCAGTCACAGGCTTTGCCCAATGAGCAGTTCTTC. Amino acid sequence: CASSQSQALPNEQFF.

CDR3 bases: TGTGCCAGCAGCTTAGCGGGAGGGGGTTTTGACAATGAGCAGTTCTTC. Its translation: CASSLAGGGFDNEQFF. The chain recombines TRBV7-9 with TRBJ2-1, with TRBD2 as a possible D gene (7 bases). CDR1 is SEHNR and CDR2 is FQNEAQ in the germline V gene (reference sequence). The V gene lost 0 bases and the J gene lost 5 bases, with 14 bases spanning the gap. The length of the CDR3 is 16 residues.

The V call is TRBV7-9, the J call TRBJ2-1; 9 bases agree with TRBD2. The germline CDR1 and CDR2 sequences are SEHNR and FQNEAQ (reference sequence). Trimming at V came to 5 bases and at J to 3 bases, leaving 5 bases not matched to a gene. This CDR3 comprises 15 residues. In nucleotides, the CDR3 is TGTGCCAGCAGCCTTAGCGGGAGAGGCTACAATGAGCAGTTCTTC. Its translation: CASSLSGRGYNEQFF.

The chain employs TRBV2 and TRBJ2-7, with D hard to call. Germline V gene data show CDR1 as SNHLY and CDR2 as FYNNEI. The CDR3 covers 16 residues. The ends were cut back, 2 bases at V and 0 bases at J, with 14 bases in the middle. The CDR3 DNA sequence: TGTGCCAGCAGTGAATTGGGCCAGGAGAGCTCCTACGAGCAGTACTTC. As protein: CASSELGQESSYEQYF.

Details on this clone: Other DNA sequences in the same sample also yield this CDR3. V usage is TRBV27 and J usage is TRBJ1-1; D is possibly TRBD1 (5 bases). Between the trimmed V and J ends, which lost 5 bases and 2 bases, there was a span of 12 bases. This CDR3 has 14 residues. CDR1 MNHEY and CDR2 SMNVEV come from the germline V gene (reference sequence). The CDR3 is CASSPQGSNTEAFF. The CDR3 region has the DNA TGTGCCAGCAGTCCCCAGGGTTCTAACACTGAAGCTTTCTTT.

The J gene is TRBJ2-1, the V gene TRBV21-1; the DNA was not compared with TRBD2, the D call given in the table. TRBV21-1 is deemed a pseudogene. The length of the CDR3 is 18 residues. The CDR3 sequence is CARDTLGTSGSSYNEQFF. In DNA form, the CDR3 reads TGTGCCAGGGATACTCTAGGGACTAGCGGGAGCTCCTACAATGAGCAGTTCTTC.

The CDR3 DNA sequence: TGTGCCAGCAGCGCCCGGGACGGACCCTACGAGCAGTACTTC. Translated: CASSARDGPYEQYF. This rearrangement joins TRBV7-2 to TRBJ2-7; D may match TRBD1 or TRBD2 (5 bases each). This CDR3 is 14 amino acids long. Germline V CDR1 and CDR2: SGHTA, FQGNSA. Trimming shortened V by 5 bases and J by 2 bases, and 13 bases separated the two germline ends.

This clone has more than one count but fewer than ten. The chain combines TRBV9 with TRBJ2-7; D is unclear. The CDR3 has 14 amino acids. Germline values: CDR1 SGDLS, CDR2 YYNGEE. V was clipped by 0 bases and J by 5 bases, with 12 bases between them. This CDR3 reads CASSVAWGTHEQYF. The DNA of the CDR3 is TGTGCCAGCAGCGTAGCTTGGGGAACCCACGAGCAGTACTTC. Using reference TRBV9 and TRBJ2-7 for the parts outside the CDR3, the full variable domain is DSGVTQTPKHLITATGQRVTLRCSPRSGDLSVYWYQQSLDQGLQFLIQYYNGEERAKGNILERFSAQQFPDLHSELNLSSLELGDSALYFCASSVAWGTHEQYFGPGTRLTVT.

J is TRBJ2-7 and V is TRBV19, with 11 bases that match TRBD1. J lost 2 bases, V lost 5 bases, and 5 bases had no gene match. This CDR3 is built from 15 residues. Germline V gene data show CDR1 as LNHDA and CDR2 as SQIVND (reference sequence). This CDR3 is CASSSGQGGTYEQYF. CDR3 nucleotides: TGTGCCAGTAGTTCGGGACAGGGGGGTACCTACGAGCAGTACTTC.

The chain is built from TRBV30 and TRBJ2-2; 9 bases fit TRBD2. Germline CDR1 GTSNPN, CDR2 SVGIG (reference sequence). V gave up 1 base and J gave up 7 bases; unmatched junction bases: 4. There are 14 residues in the CDR3. The CDR3 region has the DNA TGTGCCTGGAGTGGGACTAGCGTTGTCGGGGAGCTGTTTTTT. Translated, it gives CAWSGTSVVGELFF.

The chain carries TRBV4-1 and TRBJ1-4; D unresolved. V gave up 0 bases and J gave up 4 bases, with 9 bases separating them. In germline, CDR1 is MGHRA, CDR2 YSYEKL. The CDR3 is 15 amino acids. CDR3 sequence: CASSQDWEINEKLFF. In DNA form, the CDR3 reads TGCGCCAGCAGCCAAGATTGGGAGATTAATGAAAAACTGTTTTTT.

The chain is built from TRBV9 and TRBJ2-7, with TRBD2 as a possible D gene (5 bases). CDR3 size: 14 residues. V was pared by 0 bases and J by 3 bases, with 10 bases between. Per germline, CDR1 SGDLS and CDR2 YYNGEE. The CDR3 region is CASSVDEGYYEQYF. The DNA of the CDR3 is TGTGCCAGCAGCGTAGACGAGGGATACTACGAGCAGTACTTC.

CDR3 loop: CASSTGKKNEQFF. The CDR3 nucleotides read TGTGCCAGTAGTACCGGGAAGAAGAATGAGCAGTTCTTC. This chain uses TRBV19 with TRBJ2-1; TRBD2 is a possible D gene (5 bases). Germline values: CDR1 LNHDA, CDR2 SQIVND (reference sequence). V lost 4 bases to trimming and J lost 7 bases, with 11 bases between them. The CDR3 is made up of 13 amino acids.

About this clone itself: Other DNA sequences in the same sample also yield this CDR3. CDR3 loop: CASSLSTGELFF. The CDR3, as DNA: TGTGCCAGCAGCTTGTCCACCGGGGAGCTGTTTTTT. The V gene is TRBV5-6, the J gene TRBJ2-2; unclear D gene. There are 12 residues in the CDR3. V lost 1 base to trimming and J lost 4 bases, with 2 bases between them. Germline values: CDR1 SGHDT, CDR2 YYEEEE. The entire variable domain, with the rest obtained from reference TRBV5-6 and TRBJ2-2, is as follows: DAGVTQSPTHLIKTRGQQVTLRCSPKSGHDTVSWYQQALGQGPQFIFQYYEEEERQRGNFPDRFSGHQFPNYSSELNVNALLLGDSALYLCASSLSTGELFFGEGSRLTVL.

The chain recombines TRBV28 with TRBJ1-1; possibly TRBD1 for D (5 bases). Trimming took 3 bases from V and 0 from J, leaving 11 bases between them. Germline V gene data show CDR1 as MDHEN and CDR2 as SYDVKM. The CDR3 loop spans 15 amino acids. The CDR3 DNA reads TGTGCCAGCAGTTTTCTGACAGAAATGAACACTGAAGCTTTCTTT. Its protein is CASSFLTEMNTEAFF.

V gene TRBV18 combines with J gene TRBJ2-2; TRBD1 is a possible D gene (5 bases). V was trimmed by 2 bases and J by 6 bases, leaving 13 bases between them. The CDR3 runs to 15 residues. Germline V gene sequence: CDR1 KGHSH, CDR2 LQKENI. The CDR3 DNA sequence: TGTGCCAGCTCACCAGCGGCAGGGTTCCCCGGGGAGCTGTTTTTT. Translated: CASSPAAGFPGELFF.

As for this clone: The sample contains more than one DNA sequence encoding this CDR3. The chain combines TRBV6-5 with TRBJ2-2; 7 bases are a match to TRBD1. Germline loops: CDR1 MNHEY, CDR2 SVGAGI. This CDR3 is built from 16 residues. The trim removed 0 bases at V and 1 base at J, leaving 2 bases unmatched. CDR3 region: CASSYSAGGNTGELFF. The CDR3 DNA is TGTGCCAGCAGTTACTCGGCAGGGGGGAACACCGGGGAGCTGTTTTTT.

The chain joins TRBV25-1 to TRBJ2-7; 7 bases agree with TRBD1. Germline V CDR1 and CDR2: MGHDK, SYGVNS. The ends lost 6 bases at V and 1 base at J; junction bases unmatched: 6. This CDR3 contains 14 residues. The CDR3 sequence: CASRDRRSSYEQYF. Here the CDR3 DNA reads TGTGCCAGCAGGGACAGGAGGAGTTCCTACGAGCAGTACTTC.